This entry features one TCR beta chain sequence. Antigen specificity is unknown. The PCR ran on 60 Vbeta and 13 Jbeta primers. Clones were sequenced by immunoSEQ multiplex PCR, and TCRdb holds only the in-frame ones, with some missing. The sample shows about 120,000 clones, approximately 75% of them seen only once. Germline CDR1 and CDR2: MNHEY and SVGAGI. Trimming cost V 9 bases and J 1 base; bases outside gene matches: 5. This CDR3 has 13 residues. These data belong to a study of cytomegalovirus exposure and HLA in healthy donors. Study-level points and caveats: V- and J-gene trimming in TCR beta was tied to a missense DCLRE1C variant by an analysis performed later.

The chain joins TRBV6-5 to TRBJ1-1, with 7 bases aligning to TRBD1. Source material: PBMCs. This sequence originates from a middle-aged man in good health and CMV-seronegative. This CDR3 reads CASSGQPNTEAFF. The CDR3 DNA sequence: TGTGCCAGTTCGGGACAGCCGAACACTGAAGCTTTCTTT.